These T cell receptor beta chains were read from a single sample in a study of molecular identifiers for immune sequencing clone quantification. MiXCR, run by TCRdb on the PCR reads, gives a single entry per CDR3 protein. The repertoire holds hundreds of thousands of distinct CDR3 sequences, with 20% to 25% as singletons. Sequencing was done on a sample of naive CD8+ T cells from blood, with Jurkat cell RNA spiked in. The source of these receptors is a human donor in good health. Some libraries in this study had Jurkat cell RNA spiked in. The CDR3 runs from the conserved cysteine through the conserved F or W. The order of the fields is V gene, D gene, J gene, clone size, CDR3 protein, CDR3 DNA. The D gene is left open where the match is weak. The size of a clone is reported for some rows only, either as once, few or many, or as a class for expanded clones.

TRBV20-1	NA	TRBJ2-2	many	CSARENTGELFF	TGCAGTGCGAGGGAGAACACCGGGGAGCTGTTTTTT
TRBV19	TRBD1	TRBJ2-7	NA	CASSYRDSRSYEQYF	TGTGCCAGTAGTTACAGGGACAGCCGGTCCTACGAGCAGTACTTC
TRBV6-2/TRBV6-3	NA	TRBJ1-1	many	CASSYLGVPEAFF	TGTGCCAGCAGTTACCTTGGGGTACCTGAAGCTTTCTTT
TRBV12-3/TRBV12-4	NA	TRBJ2-7	NA	CASSSIGQGNAEQYF	TGTGCCAGCAGCTCGATTGGGCAGGGAAATGCCGAGCAGTACTTC
TRBV4-2	TRBD2	TRBJ2-7	NA	CASSQVEAGRSAGAYEQYF	TGTGCCAGCAGCCAAGTCGAGGCAGGGAGGAGCGCGGGGGCCTACGAGCAGTACTTC
TRBV28	TRBD2	TRBJ2-2	NA	CASTIGSSGSLTGELFF	TGTGCCAGCACAATTGGTAGTAGCGGGAGTCTTACCGGGGAGCTGTTTTTT
TRBV29-1	TRBD2	TRBJ2-3	many	CSKSSGSTDTQYF	TGCAGCAAATCTAGCGGAAGCACAGATACGCAGTATTTT
TRBV11-2	TRBD2	TRBJ2-1	NA	CASSLAPSGGWYNEQFF	TGTGCCAGCAGCTTAGCCCCTAGCGGGGGTTGGTACAATGAGCAGTTCTTC
TRBV7-6	TRBD1	TRBJ2-3	NA	CASSPTGFRSTDTQYF	TGTGCCAGCAGCCCGACAGGGTTTCGTAGCACAGATACGCAGTATTTT
TRBV27	NA	TRBJ1-2	many	CASKTGTNYGYTF	TGTGCCAGCAAGACAGGAACTAACTATGGCTACACCTTC
TRBV6-5	TRBD1	TRBJ1-4	many	CASSYTGTEEKLFF	TGTGCCAGCAGTTACACCGGGACAGAGGAAAAACTGTTTTTT
TRBV7-9	NA	TRBJ1-5	many	CASSLLDGNQPQHF	TGTGCCAGCAGCTTACTAGATGGCAATCAGCCCCAGCATTTT
TRBV25-1	NA	TRBJ1-1	few	CASTPGQMNTEAFF	TGTGCCAGCACCCCAGGGCAGATGAACACTGAAGCTTTCTTT
TRBV19	TRBD1	TRBJ1-5	many	CASGTGVSQPQHF	TGTGCTTCCGGGACAGGGGTTAGTCAGCCCCAGCATTTT
TRBV13	TRBD1	TRBJ2-6	NA	CASSPDRGTNVLTF	TGTGCCAGCAGCCCGGACAGGGGGACCAACGTCCTGACTTTC
TRBV12-3/TRBV12-4	TRBD1	TRBJ1-5	once	CANSSTTGGRQPQHF	TGTGCCAACAGTTCAACTACAGGGGGCAGGCAGCCCCAGCATTTT
TRBV27	NA	TRBJ2-1	NA	CAGRGNAGVWNEQFF	TGTGCCGGCAGGGGAAACGCAGGGGTCTGGAATGAGCAGTTCTTC
TRBV27	TRBD1	TRBJ2-7	few	CASSFYDTGGEQYF	TGTGCCAGCAGTTTCTATGACACAGGGGGCGAGCAGTACTTC
TRBV5-1	TRBD2	TRBJ2-1	many	CASSPGLAGLPSSYNEQFF	TGCGCCAGCAGCCCGGGACTAGCGGGTCTTCCCAGCTCCTACAATGAGCAGTTCTTC
TRBV5-1	TRBD1	TRBJ1-4	few	CASSNLQGDEKLFF	TGCGCCAGCAGCAACCTCCAGGGGGATGAAAAACTGTTTTTT
TRBV5-6	NA	TRBJ2-7	many	CASSLDEYEQYF	TGTGCCAGCAGCCTAGATGAATACGAGCAGTACTTC
TRBV5-8	NA	TRBJ1-1	many	CASSFRGVTEAFF	TGTGCCAGCAGCTTTAGGGGGGTCACTGAAGCTTTCTTT
TRBV24-1	NA	TRBJ2-2	many	CATSDPDTTGELFF	TGTGCCACCAGTGATCCCGACACCACCGGGGAGCTGTTTTTT
TRBV4-1	TRBD2	TRBJ2-7	many	CASSFTSGDYEQYF	TGCGCCAGCAGCTTCACTAGCGGGGACTACGAGCAGTACTTC
TRBV9	NA	TRBJ1-1	many	CASSVGSDSWRTEAFF	TGTGCCAGCAGCGTAGGAAGTGACTCCTGGAGGACTGAAGCTTTCTTT
TRBV4-1	NA	TRBJ1-4	NA	CASSRVESLNEKLFF	TGCGCCAGCAGCCGAGTGGAAAGTCTTAATGAAAAACTGTTTTTT
TRBV5-4	NA	TRBJ2-3	NA	CASSLLSGTTSTDTQYF	TGTGCCAGCAGCTTGTTGTCGGGGACGACTAGCACAGATACGCAGTATTTT
TRBV4-1	NA	TRBJ2-7	NA	CASSPVRDGGYEQYF	TGCGCCAGCAGCCCCGTCCGGGACGGAGGATACGAGCAGTACTTC
TRBV27	TRBD1	TRBJ2-5	few	CARTGLETQYF	TGTGCCAGGACAGGGTTGGAGACCCAGTACTTC
TRBV11-2	NA	TRBJ2-3	many	CASSFLAGEADTQYF	TGTGCCAGCAGCTTTCTGGCCGGGGAAGCAGATACGCAGTATTTT
TRBV4-2	NA	TRBJ2-7	few	CASSQFEGRGCEQYF	TGTGCCAGCAGCCAATTCGAGGGACGAGGCTGCGAGCAGTACTTC
TRBV29-1	TRBD1	TRBJ2-2	many	CSVPGQGTHTGELFF	TGCAGCGTGCCGGGACAGGGAACGCACACCGGGGAGCTGTTTTTT
TRBV14	NA	TRBJ2-3	many	CASSQTGYGTDTQYF	TGTGCCAGCAGCCAAACAGGGTATGGCACAGATACGCAGTATTTT
TRBV13	TRBD1	TRBJ1-1	many	CASRGQGWNTEAFF	TGTGCCAGCAGGGGACAGGGGTGGAACACTGAAGCTTTCTTT
TRBV7-9	NA	TRBJ2-7	many	CASSLTGGPSSYEQYF	TGTGCCAGCAGCCTAACCGGTGGTCCTAGCTCCTACGAGCAGTACTTC
TRBV7-7	TRBD2	TRBJ2-1	many	CASSLAGSAHEQFF	TGTGCTAGCAGCTTAGCGGGGTCCGCCCATGAGCAGTTCTTC
TRBV2	NA	TRBJ1-2	many	CASSDGPTMGDYGYTF	TGTGCCAGCAGTGACGGTCCAACCATGGGAGACTATGGCTACACCTTC
TRBV13	TRBD1	TRBJ1-2	NA	CASSLQDRAYGYTF	TGTGCCAGCAGCTTACAGGACAGGGCCTATGGCTACACCTTC
TRBV12-3/TRBV12-4	NA	TRBJ2-5	NA	CASSTYRLQRETQYF	TGTGCCAGTTCGACATATAGGCTCCAGCGAGAGACCCAGTACTTC
TRBV10-3	TRBD2	TRBJ2-1	few	CAISGGSLRDEQFF	TGTGCCATCAGCGGGGGGTCCCTACGCGATGAGCAGTTCTTC
TRBV27	TRBD1	TRBJ1-2	many	CASSGTGTFYGYTF	TGTGCCAGCAGTGGGACAGGGACGTTCTATGGCTACACCTTC
TRBV7-6	NA	TRBJ2-5	many	CASTPLRDDQETQYF	TGTGCCAGCACACCCCTAAGGGACGACCAAGAGACCCAGTACTTC
TRBV4-3	NA	TRBJ2-1	many	CASSQDQVLYNEQFF	TGCGCCAGCAGCCAAGATCAGGTTCTATACAATGAGCAGTTCTTC
TRBV14	TRBD2	TRBJ2-3	few	CASSQDTSGVTVTQYF	TGTGCCAGCAGCCAAGACACTAGCGGGGTGACTGTCACGCAGTATTTT
TRBV13	NA	TRBJ1-6	many	CASSSSDGLNNSPLHF	TGTGCCAGCAGCTCATCGGATGGGCTGAATAATTCACCCCTCCACTTT
TRBV5-8	TRBD1	TRBJ2-7	many	CASSPTTGSYEQYF	TGTGCCAGCAGCCCAACGACAGGGAGCTACGAGCAGTACTTC